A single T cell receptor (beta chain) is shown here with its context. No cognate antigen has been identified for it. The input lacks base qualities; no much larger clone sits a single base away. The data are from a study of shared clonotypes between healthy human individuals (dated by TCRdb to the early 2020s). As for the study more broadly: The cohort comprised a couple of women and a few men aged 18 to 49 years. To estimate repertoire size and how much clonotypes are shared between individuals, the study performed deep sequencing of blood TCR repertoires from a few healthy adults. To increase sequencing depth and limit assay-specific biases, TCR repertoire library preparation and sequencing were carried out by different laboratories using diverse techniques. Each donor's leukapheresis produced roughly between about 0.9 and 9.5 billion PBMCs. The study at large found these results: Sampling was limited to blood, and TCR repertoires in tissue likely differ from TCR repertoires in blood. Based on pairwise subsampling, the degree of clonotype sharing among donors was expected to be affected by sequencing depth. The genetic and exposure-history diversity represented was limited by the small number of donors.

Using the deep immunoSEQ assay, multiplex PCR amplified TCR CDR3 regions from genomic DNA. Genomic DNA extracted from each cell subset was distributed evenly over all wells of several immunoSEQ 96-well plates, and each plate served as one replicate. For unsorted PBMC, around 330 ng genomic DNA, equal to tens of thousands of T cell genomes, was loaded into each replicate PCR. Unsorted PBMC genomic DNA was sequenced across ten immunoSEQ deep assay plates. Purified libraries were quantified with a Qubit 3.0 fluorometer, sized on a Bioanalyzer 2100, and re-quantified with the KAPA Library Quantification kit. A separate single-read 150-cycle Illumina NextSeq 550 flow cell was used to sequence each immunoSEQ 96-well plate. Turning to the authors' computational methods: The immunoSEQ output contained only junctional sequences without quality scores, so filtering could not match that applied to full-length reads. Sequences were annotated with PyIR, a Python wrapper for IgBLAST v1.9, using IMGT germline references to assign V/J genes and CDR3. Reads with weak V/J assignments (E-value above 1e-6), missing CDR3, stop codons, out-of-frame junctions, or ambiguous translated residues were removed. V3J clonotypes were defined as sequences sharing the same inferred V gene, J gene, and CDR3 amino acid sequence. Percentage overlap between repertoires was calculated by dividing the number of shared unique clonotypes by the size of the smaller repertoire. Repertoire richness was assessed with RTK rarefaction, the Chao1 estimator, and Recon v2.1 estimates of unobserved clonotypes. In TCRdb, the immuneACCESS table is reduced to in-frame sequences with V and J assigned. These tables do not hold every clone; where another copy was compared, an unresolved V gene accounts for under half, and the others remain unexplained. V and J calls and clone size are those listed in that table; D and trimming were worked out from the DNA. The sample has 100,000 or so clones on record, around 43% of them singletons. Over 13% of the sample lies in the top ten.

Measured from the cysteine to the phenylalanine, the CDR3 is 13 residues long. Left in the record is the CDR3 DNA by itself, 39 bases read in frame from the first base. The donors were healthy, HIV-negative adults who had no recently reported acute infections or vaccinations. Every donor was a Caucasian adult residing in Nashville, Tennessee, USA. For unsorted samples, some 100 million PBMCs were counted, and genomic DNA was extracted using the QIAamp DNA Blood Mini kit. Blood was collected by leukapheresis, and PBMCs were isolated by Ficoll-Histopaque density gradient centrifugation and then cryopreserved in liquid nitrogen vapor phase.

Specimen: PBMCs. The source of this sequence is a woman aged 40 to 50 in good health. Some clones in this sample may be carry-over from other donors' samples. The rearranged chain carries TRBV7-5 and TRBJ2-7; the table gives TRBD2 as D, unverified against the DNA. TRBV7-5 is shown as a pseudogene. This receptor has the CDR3 CVRSRGLAYEQYF. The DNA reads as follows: TGTGTCAGAAGCCGGGGATTGGCCTACGAGCAGTACTTC.